These 30 T cell receptor beta chains originate from one sample sequenced in a study of post-analysis software for immune sequencing data. Notes on the study in general: Five TRBV segments, TRBV5-6, TRBV5-1 and TRBV20-1 among them, were found more frequent in patients than controls.

Prepared libraries of TCR beta cDNA carried unique molecular identifiers. One entry per CDR3 protein, called by TCRdb with MiXCR from the PCR reads. The table records over 300,000 distinct CDR3 sequences, roughly 35% of them present only once. These receptors have no known antigen. The sequenced material came from blood. Receptor source: a girl aged 5-17 years with multiple sclerosis.

The chain couples TRBV5-1 to TRBJ2-3; D gene uncertain. CDR3 size: 15 residues. Deletions cut 4 bases from V and 0 bases from J, with 12 bases between. The V gene's germline CDR1 is SGHRS and CDR2 YFSETQ. CDR3 DNA sequence: TGCGCCAGCAGCCCCACAGAGTACAGCACAGATACGCAGTATTTT. Residues: CASSPTEYSTDTQYF.

The chain carries TRBV3-1 and TRBJ2-5; D might be TRBD2 (6 bases). Germline V gene data show CDR1 as LGHDT and CDR2 as YNNKEL (reference sequence). The CDR3 totals 18 residues. Trimming removed 0 bases from V and 4 bases from J, with 21 bases in between. The DNA for the CDR3 is TGTGCCAGCAGCCAAGATAGGCTGGAGGGGTTATTAGGAGAGACCCAGTACTTC. Protein: CASSQDRLEGLLGETQYF.

This clonotype was seen a handful of times. The chain uses TRBV20-1 and TRBJ2-7; no firm D call. Germline V gene lookup returns CDR1 DFQATT and CDR2 SNEGSKA (reference sequence). This CDR3 contains 13 residues. The V end was cut by 1 base, the J end by 0 bases, with 7 bases between. The CDR3 nucleotides read TGCAGTGCTAGAGTGGGATCCTCCTACGAGCAGTACTTC. Its translation: CSARVGSSYEQYF.

This chain uses TRBV20-1 with TRBJ1-4; TRBD1 aligns across 9 bases. Germline lookup yields CDR1 DFQATT and CDR2 SNEGSKA (reference sequence). Trimming at V came to 5 bases and at J to 10 bases, leaving 8 bases not matched to a gene. CDR3 length equals 13 residues. DNA for the CDR3: TGCAGTGCTCCCGGACAGGGGCAAAGAAAACTGTTTTTT. Translating gives CSAPGQGQRKLFF.

The V call is TRBV6-5, the J call TRBJ1-5, with D maybe TRBD1 (6 bases). The germline V gene has CDR1 MNHEY and CDR2 SVGAGI. The ends were cut back, 2 bases at V and 6 bases at J, with 8 bases in the middle. The CDR3 has 13 residues. This CDR3 reads CASSYGGGQPQHF. CDR3 coding DNA: TGTGCCAGCAGTTACGGGGGCGGTCAGCCCCAGCATTTT.

CDR3 residues: CSASGQGEWQPQHF. For the CDR3, the DNA is TGCAGTGCTAGTGGGCAGGGAGAGTGGCAGCCCCAGCATTTT. The chain recombines TRBV20-1 with TRBJ1-5, with D perhaps matching TRBD1 (5 bases). Germline V gives CDR1 DFQATT, CDR2 SNEGSKA (reference sequence). The CDR3 runs 14 residues. V shed 3 bases and J shed 7 bases, with 16 bases lying between them.

There are a few counts of this clonotype. A read error may explain this, as a much larger clone is one base away. This rearrangement joins TRBV12-3 or TRBV12-4 to TRBJ1-1; TRBD1 matches 11 bases. This CDR3 contains 13 residues. The CDR3 loop reads CTSRLGQGASAFF. CDR3 nucleotide sequence: TGTACCAGCAGGTTAGGACAGGGGGCTTCCGCTTTCTTT.

A remark on this clonotype: A junction boundary mismatches the germline segment, possibly from a read error. The chain couples TRBV6-1 to TRBJ2-1; D gene unclear. The CDR3 length is 16 residues. The germline CDR1 and CDR2 sequences are MNHNS and SASEGT. Written as DNA, the CDR3 is TGTGCCGGCAGTGATGTGGCACACCTCAACTACAATGAGCAGTTCTTC. Amino acid sequence: CAGSDVAHLNYNEQFF.

The CDR3 protein is CSARSPSSSYEQYF. The CDR3 DNA sequence: TGCAGTGCTAGGAGTCCTTCTAGCTCCTACGAGCAGTACTTC. This chain uses TRBV20-1 with TRBJ2-7, with unresolved D. The CDR3 is 14 amino acids. Germline-derived CDR1 and CDR2 are DFQATT and SNEGSKA (reference sequence). The ends were cut back, 3 bases at V and 0 bases at J, with 12 bases in the middle.

As regards this clonotype: At one boundary the junction diverges from the germline segment, which might be a read error. V usage is TRBV27 and J usage is TRBJ2-2; 13 nucleotides align to TRBD2. This CDR3 contains 20 residues. Germline loops: CDR1 MNHEY, CDR2 SMNVEV (reference sequence). The CDR3 here is CASSFLLPTSGGPGTGERFF. For the CDR3, the DNA is TGTGCCAGCAGTTTCCTACTCCCGACTAGCGGGGGGCCTGGCACCGGGGAGCGGTTTTTT.

The V call is TRBV6-5, the J call TRBJ1-1; possible D gene TRBD1, 5 bases. Trimming shortened V by 4 bases and J by 6 bases, and 12 bases separated the two germline ends. The CDR3 is 13 amino acids. Germline loops: CDR1 MNHEY, CDR2 SVGAGI. In nucleotides, the CDR3 is TGTGCCAGCAGTTTTCAGGGTGCCCCTGAAGCTTTCTTT. This translates into CASSFQGAPEAFF.

This chain uses TRBV6-2 or TRBV6-3 with TRBJ2-5, with TRBD1 identical over 8 bases. The CDR3 consists of 14 residues. Looked up from germline, CDR1 is MNHEY and CDR2 is SVGEGT. The trim removed 6 bases at V and 7 bases at J, leaving 10 bases unmatched. The CDR3 DNA sequence: TGTGCCAGCAGCCCCCCGGGGCAGGGGGCGACCCAGTACTTC. It translates to CASSPPGQGATQYF.

This clonotype has a handful of counts. This chain uses TRBV12-3 or TRBV12-4 with TRBJ2-7, with TRBD1 identical over 10 bases. CDR3 length: 16 residues. V lost 5 bases to trimming and J lost 3 bases; unmatched junction nucleotides: 10. The CDR3 spells CASSRGQGGMIYEQYF. The CDR3 DNA is TGTGCCAGCAGTCGCGGACAGGGGGGCATGATCTACGAGCAGTACTTC.

DNA for the CDR3: TGTGCCAGCAGCCTCCACGCCGGGGAGCTGTTTTTT. It codes for CASSLHAGELFF. The V gene is TRBV6-5, the J gene TRBJ2-2; no clear D gene. V was trimmed by 6 bases and J by 6 bases, leaving 8 bases between them. CDR3 length: 12 residues. Germline V gene data show CDR1 as MNHEY and CDR2 as SVGAGI.

V usage is TRBV29-1 and J usage is TRBJ1-1; D is ambiguous. V was pared by 4 bases and J by 3 bases, with 3 bases between. The CDR3 consists of 10 residues. The V gene's germline CDR1 is SQVTM and CDR2 ANQGSEA. CDR3 protein: CSVVDTEAFF. The DNA for the CDR3 is TGCAGCGTTGTGGACACTGAAGCTTTCTTT.

This clonotype came up a few times. The V call is TRBV30, the J call TRBJ2-6; D unclear. The CDR3 length is 17 residues. In germline, CDR1 is GTSNPN, CDR2 SVGIG (reference sequence). V shed 0 bases and J shed 2 bases, with 14 bases lying between them. DNA for the CDR3: TGTGCCTGGAGTGTACCATCGGGTGTCGCTGGGGCCAACGTCCTGACTTTC. This translates into CAWSVPSGVAGANVLTF.

V is TRBV7-2 and J is TRBJ2-5; 10 bases are shared with TRBD1. The end of the DNA fits TRBJ2-7 better, so the J call may be wrong. The germline V gene has CDR1 SGHTA and CDR2 FQGNSA. The CDR3 length is 15 residues. CDR3 loop: CASSLWTGGNYEQYF. The CDR3 nucleotides read TGTGCCAGCAGCCTATGGACAGGGGGGAACTACGAGCAGTACTTC.

V usage is TRBV12-3 or TRBV12-4 and J usage is TRBJ2-5, with no clear D. This CDR3 is 11 amino acids long. The germline V and J ends were trimmed by 6 bases and 5 bases, with 7 bases remaining between them. The CDR3 sequence: CASRARETQYF. DNA of the CDR3: TGTGCCAGCAGGGCCCGGGAGACCCAGTACTTC.

This clonotype has only a few counts. The chain uses TRBV10-3 and TRBJ2-3; the D gene is possibly TRBD2 (6 bases). V lost 6 bases, J lost 5 bases, and 15 bases lay in between. Germline assignment: CDR1 ENHRY and CDR2 SYGVKD. This CDR3 is 14 amino acids long. CDR3 nucleotide sequence: TGTGCCATCAGCTTAGACGGGGGAGGAGATACGCAGTATTTT. It specifies CAISLDGGGDTQYF.

This clonotype showed up just a few times. The J gene is TRBJ2-5, the V gene TRBV7-3, with 8 bases fitting TRBD2. Germline CDR1 is SGHTA and CDR2 is FQGTGA. The CDR3 runs 13 residues. V shed 5 bases, J shed 7 bases, and the junction held 6 bases outside the gene matches. The CDR3 loop reads CASSPGREGTQYF. The CDR3 region has the DNA TGTGCCAGCAGCCCCGGTCGGGAGGGGACCCAGTACTTC. Full variable domain (outside the CDR3, taken from reference TRBV7-3 and TRBJ2-5): GAGVSQTPSNKVTEKGKYVELRCDPISGHTALYWYRQSLGQGPEFLIYFQGTGAADDSGLPNDRFFAVRPEGSVSTLKIQRTERGDSAVYLCASSPGREGTQYFGPGTRLLVL.

V and J are TRBV27 and TRBJ1-1, with TRBD1 as a possible D gene (5 bases). This CDR3 contains 15 residues. The ends were cut back, 4 bases at V and 2 bases at J, with 14 bases in the middle. In germline, CDR1 is MNHEY, CDR2 SMNVEV (reference sequence). The CDR3, as DNA: TGTGCCAGCAGTTGGGACCTGAGTACAAACACTGAAGCTTTCTTT. Its translation: CASSWDLSTNTEAFF.

The chain carries TRBV5-1 and TRBJ2-7, with a possible D match to TRBD1 (6 bases). CDR1 and CDR2 from the germline V gene are SGHRS and YFSETQ. The CDR3 runs 16 residues. Trimming removed 0 bases at V and 2 bases at J, with 15 bases between. This CDR3 reads CASSLGTGLGTYEQYF. The CDR3 DNA follows: TGCGCCAGCAGCTTGGGCACAGGGTTAGGAACCTACGAGCAGTACTTC. Full variable domain (remainder filled in from reference TRBV5-1 and TRBJ2-7): KAGVTQTPRYLIKTRGQQVTLSCSPISGHRSVSWYQQTPGQGLQFLFEYFSETQRNKGNFPGRFSGRQFSNSRSEMNVSTLELGDSALYLCASSLGTGLGTYEQYFGPGTRLTVT.

There are a few counts of this clonotype. The rearrangement links TRBV6-5 to TRBJ2-4; D assignment may be TRBD1 or TRBD2 (5 bases each). With 2 bases removed from V and 3 bases from J, the gap between germline ends came to 5 bases. Germline-derived CDR1 and CDR2 are MNHEY and SVGAGI. This CDR3 contains 13 residues. The CDR3 bases are TGTGCCAGCAGTTACGGGGGCAAAAACATTCAGTACTTC. Translating gives CASSYGGKNIQYF.

CDR3 amino acids: CSARSRLAKPYEQYF. DNA of the CDR3: TGCAGTGCTAGAAGTAGGCTAGCGAAGCCCTACGAGCAGTACTTC. The chain uses TRBV20-1 and TRBJ2-7; D perhaps matches TRBD2 (6 bases). Germline CDR1 is DFQATT and CDR2 is SNEGSKA (reference sequence). Trimming removed 2 bases at V and 2 bases at J, with 16 bases between. The CDR3 covers 15 residues.

This chain joins TRBV20-1 and TRBJ2-3; 8 nucleotides agree with TRBD2. This CDR3 is built from 15 residues. Germline V gene sequence: CDR1 DFQATT, CDR2 SNEGSKA (reference sequence). V was pared by 6 bases and J by 1 base, with 9 bases of the junction left unmatched. DNA for the CDR3: TGCAGTGCCACCGGACGGGGGGGTCGCACAGATACGCAGTATTTT. The encoded protein is CSATGRGGRTDTQYF.

The chain joins TRBV18 to TRBJ2-1; 7 bases map to TRBD1. The V segment lost 1 base and the J segment 0 bases; nucleotides outside the gene matches: 12. The germline gives CDR1 KGHSH, CDR2 LQKENI. This CDR3 comprises 19 residues. The CDR3: CASSPRTFQGVSSYNEQFF. The CDR3 DNA is TGTGCCAGCTCACCACGGACGTTCCAGGGGGTGAGCTCCTACAATGAGCAGTTCTTC.

This chain joins TRBV12-3 or TRBV12-4 and TRBJ2-5, with D perhaps matching TRBD2 (7 bases). The germline V and J ends were trimmed by 8 bases and 4 bases, with 11 bases remaining between them. The CDR3 is 12 residues long. CDR3 coding DNA: TGTGCCAGCGGGGGGGCCCCAGAGACCCAGTACTTC. It codes for CASGGAPETQYF.

This clonotype was detected only a few times. The CDR3 sequence is CASSFLGTDTQYF. The CDR3 DNA sequence: TGTGCCAGCAGCTTTTTAGGCACAGATACGCAGTATTTT. The chain joins TRBV7-6 to TRBJ2-3; D gene uncertain. The germline gives CDR1 SGHVS, CDR2 FNYEAQ. This CDR3 is built from 13 residues. V dropped 3 bases and J dropped 1 base, with 5 bases sitting between them.

A word on this clonotype: The germline gene is not matched at one end of the junction; a read error may be the cause. The gene calls are TRBV29-1 and TRBJ2-7; D may be TRBD1 (5 bases). CDR1 is SQVTM, CDR2 ANQGSEA, per germline. The CDR3 loop spans 12 amino acids. The CDR3 region is CNVQGAAYEQYF. The CDR3 bases are TGCAACGTTCAAGGGGCAGCCTACGAGCAGTACTTC.

V gene TRBV6-5 combines with J gene TRBJ2-3; perhaps TRBD2 as D (6 bases). The CDR3 covers 19 residues. The V end lost 0 bases, the J end lost 0 bases, and 19 bases lay between the germline ends. In germline, CDR1 is MNHEY, CDR2 SVGAGI. CDR3 DNA sequence: TGTGCCAGCAGTTACTCCTACCACGGGGGAGCCCTAAGCACAGATACGCAGTATTTT. It yields the protein CASSYSYHGGALSTDTQYF.